This TCR beta chain was sequenced during a study of T-cell reconstitution after alpha-beta-depleted transplantation in children. Points from the study as a whole: T-cell counts and diversity at one year following transplant were attributed mainly to newly produced T cells. Reportedly, roughly two months post-transplant, alpha-beta T cells arose from several hundred expanded graft clones. TCRbeta diversity was high at day 60 in some patients (a result of surviving recipient T cells and thymic progenitors).

During its preparation, the TCRbeta library received unique molecular identifiers. MiXCR, run by TCRdb on the PCR reads, gives a single entry per CDR3 protein. The sample lists 300,000 to 400,000 distinct CDR3 sequences, around 15% occurring once. The CDR3 contains 15 residues. Trimming stripped 2 bases from V and 2 bases from J, with 7 bases between. Germline lookup yields CDR1 KGHSH and CDR2 LQKENI. This clonotype was counted at least ten times. What it recognizes is unknown. This clonotype originated in a male patient aged 2 to 10 who had a stem cell transplant for acute lymphoblastic leukemia, so the T cells may come from the graft donor. V usage is TRBV18 and J usage is TRBJ2-6; D is undetermined. This specimen consisted of PBMCs, mostly from graft donor cells, obtained 360 days after TCRalphabeta/CD19-depleted stem cell transplant. As DNA, the CDR3 is TGTGCCAGCTCACCAGCCCGGGCTGGGGCCAACGTCCTGACTTTC. It translates to CASSPARAGANVLTF.